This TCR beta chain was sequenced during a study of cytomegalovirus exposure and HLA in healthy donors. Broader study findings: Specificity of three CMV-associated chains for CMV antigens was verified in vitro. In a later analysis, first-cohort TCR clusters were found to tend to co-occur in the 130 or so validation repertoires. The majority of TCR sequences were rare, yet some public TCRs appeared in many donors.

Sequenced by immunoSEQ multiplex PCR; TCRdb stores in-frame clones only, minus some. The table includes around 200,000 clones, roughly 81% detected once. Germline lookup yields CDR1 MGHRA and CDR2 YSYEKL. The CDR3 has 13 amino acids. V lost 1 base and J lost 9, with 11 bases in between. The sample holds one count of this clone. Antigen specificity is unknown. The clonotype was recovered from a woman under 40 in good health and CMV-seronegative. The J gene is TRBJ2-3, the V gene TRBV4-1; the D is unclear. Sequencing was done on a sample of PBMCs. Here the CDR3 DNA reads TGCGCCAGCAGCCAAGCTGAACAGCCCACGCAGTATTTT. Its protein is CASSQAEQPTQYF.